This T cell receptor beta chain is from a study of blood T cell repertoires in COVID-19. The CDR3 length is 18 residues. Trimming left V 2 bases short and J 5 bases short, with 22 bases between. Germline V gives CDR1 MNHNS, CDR2 SASEGT. Measured with immunoSEQ multiplex PCR; TCRdb has only the in-frame clones, and not every one. The table shows 90,000 or so clones, with roughly nine tenths occurring only once. The rearrangement links TRBV6-1 to TRBJ2-1, with a tentative D call TRBD1 (5 bases). Input material: peripheral blood. This receptor was obtained from a human donor with active COVID-19. The donor label of this sample is uncertain. The DNA of the CDR3 is TGTGCCAGCAGTGAACGGCAGGGTCTTCGAAACATCCACAATGAGCAGTTCTTC. Amino acids: CASSERQGLRNIHNEQFF.